These 8 T cell receptor beta chains originate from one sample sequenced in a study of blood T cell repertoires in COVID-19 (TCRdb year 2020). Libraries came from the immunoSEQ multiplex PCR assay. TCRdb holds this immuneACCESS table with in-frame rearrangements only. Some clones are missing; in checked studies, unresolved V genes explain under half, and the rest has no known cause. The sample yields roughly 120,000 clones; about 85% were counted once. The ten largest clonotypes hold roughly 8.2% of the sample. Sequencing was carried out using peripheral blood. These receptor sequences come from a human donor in a cohort sampled during active COVID-19.

As DNA, the CDR3 is TGTGCCAGCAGCCCCATAACGGGGGGCACTAACACTGAAGCTTTCTTT. Translated: CASSPITGGTNTEAFF. The chain recombines TRBV11-3 with TRBJ1-1; tentatively, D is TRBD1 (6 bases). The ends were cut back, 5 bases at V and 2 bases at J, with 18 bases in the middle. Per the germline V gene, CDR1 is SGHNT and CDR2 is YENEEA. The length of the CDR3 is 16 residues. The full variable domain, its missing parts supplied by reference TRBV11-3 and TRBJ1-1, is EAGVVQSPRYKIIEKKQPVAFWCNPISGHNTLYWYLQNLGQGPELLIRYENEEAVDDSQLPKDRFSAERLKGVDSTLKIQPAELGDSAVYLCASSPITGGTNTEAFFGQGTRLTVV.

This clone was detected only once. The chain combines TRBV11-1 with TRBJ1-1; 9 bases line up with TRBD1. V shed 5 bases and J 3 bases; nucleotides not matched to a gene: 10. This CDR3 comprises 16 residues. CDR1 is SGHAT, CDR2 FQDESV, per germline (reference sequence). The CDR3: CASSHPTGGAYTEAFF. For the CDR3, the DNA is TGTGCCAGCAGCCACCCCACAGGGGGCGCGTACACTGAAGCTTTCTTT.

The rearrangement joins TRBV11-3 to TRBJ2-2, with TRBD1 matching over 10 bases. V trimming: 1 base; J trimming: 2 bases; junction bases outside the gene matches: 1. Per the germline V gene, CDR1 is SGHNT and CDR2 is YENEEA. The CDR3 runs to 16 residues. CDR3 protein: CASSLGTGGNTGELFF. The DNA for the CDR3 is TGTGCCAGCAGCTTAGGGACAGGGGGTAACACCGGGGAGCTGTTTTTT.

The gene calls are TRBV3-1 (or the pseudogene TRBV3-2) and TRBJ2-2, with TRBD2 as a possible D gene (5 bases). V gave up 5 bases and J gave up 8 bases, with 18 bases separating them. This CDR3 is 15 amino acids long. Per germline, CDR1 LGHDT and CDR2 YNNKEL (reference sequence). CDR3 DNA sequence: TGTGCCAGCAGCTCCCAGTACGGACTGGGTGGGGAGCTGTTTTTT. The encoded protein is CASSSQYGLGGELFF.

V gene TRBV1 combines with J gene TRBJ1-2; no DNA check was done on the table's D call, TRBD1. TRBV1 counts as a pseudogene. There are 18 residues in the CDR3. The CDR3 sequence is CTSSQESRDRELNYGYTF. In DNA, the CDR3 is TGCACCAGCAGCCAAGAGTCCCGCGACAGGGAGTTGAACTATGGCTACACCTTC.

This clone was seen just once. The chain recombines TRBV11-3 with TRBJ2-7; weak D call: TRBD2 (5 bases). Germline V lookup: CDR1 SGHNT, CDR2 YENEEA. V was clipped by 1 base and J by 3 bases, with 13 bases between them. This CDR3 spans 15 amino acids. The CDR3 protein is CASSLAGNEGYEQYF. The CDR3 nucleotides are TGTGCCAGCAGCTTAGCAGGCAATGAGGGCTACGAGCAGTACTTC.

The V call is TRBV11-2, the J call TRBJ1-5, with TRBD1 as a possible D gene (5 bases). The CDR3 is made up of 13 amino acids. Germline CDR1 reads SGHAT; CDR2 reads FQNNGV. V gave up 5 bases and J gave up 7 bases, with 12 bases separating them. DNA for the CDR3: TGTGCCAGCAGCCTCCGGGGGACCCAGCCCCAGCATTTT. The encoded protein is CASSLRGTQPQHF.

The rearrangement joins TRBV2 to TRBJ1-5, with 7 positions matching TRBD1. V shed 2 bases and J 1 base; nucleotides not matched to a gene: 8. The germline CDR1 and CDR2 sequences are SNHLY and FYNNEI. The CDR3 is 17 amino acids. This CDR3 is CASSESRAGQSNQPQHF. The CDR3 DNA sequence: TGTGCCAGCAGTGAATCTCGTGCGGGACAGAGCAATCAGCCCCAGCATTTT.